One sample yielded the 15 T cell receptor beta chains listed below, sequenced in a study of technical replicates of blood from a few donors. Generated by immunoSEQ multiplex PCR, the TCRdb table keeps only in-frame clones and is missing some. Among 80,000 to 95,000 clones, 90% to 97% were seen once, and the ten largest hold around 0.31%. The source material was T cells isolated from PBMCs. The receptor set was obtained from a human donor in good health.

The V gene is TRBV6-6, the J gene TRBJ2-7; 7 bases align to TRBD1. The germline CDR1 and CDR2 sequences are MNHNY and SVGAGI (reference sequence). V gave up 8 bases and J gave up 4 bases; unmatched junction bases: 5. The length of the CDR3 is 12 residues. This chain's CDR3 is CASVSGQYEQYF. In DNA form, the CDR3 reads TGTGCCAGCGTATCGGGACAGTACGAGCAGTACTTC.

The CDR3 spells CASSLGTVGIGEQFF. CDR3 bases: TGTGCCAGCAGCTTAGGGACAGTAGGGATCGGCGAGCAGTTCTTC. The gene calls are TRBV7-2 and TRBJ2-1, with D perhaps matching TRBD1 (6 bases). The CDR3 is 15 residues long. Germline CDR1 is SGHTA and CDR2 is FQGNSA. V was trimmed by 1 base and J by 10 bases, leaving 17 bases between them.

This chain links TRBV9 with TRBJ2-2; perhaps TRBD1 as D (6 bases). The CDR3 is made up of 18 amino acids. The germline gives CDR1 SGDLS, CDR2 YYNGEE. Deletions cut 0 bases from V and 5 bases from J, with 20 bases between. The CDR3 DNA follows: TGTGCCAGCAGCGTAGCTGGGTGGGGGCTTGCGTGGACCGGGGAGCTGTTTTTT. The encoded protein is CASSVAGWGLAWTGELFF. Looking up the rest from reference TRBV9 and TRBJ2-2 gives the full variable domain: DSGVTQTPKHLITATGQRVTLRCSPRSGDLSVYWYQQSLDQGLQFLIQYYNGEERAKGNILERFSAQQFPDLHSELNLSSLELGDSALYFCASSVAGWGLAWTGELFFGEGSRLTVL.

The CDR3 here is CASSSEGWGWRFRTEAFF. The CDR3 DNA follows: TGTGCCAGCAGCTCGGAGGGCTGGGGTTGGCGTTTCAGGACTGAAGCTTTCTTT. V gene TRBV5-6 combines with J gene TRBJ1-1, with no clear D. The germline V and J ends were trimmed by 3 bases and 5 bases, with 26 bases remaining between them. CDR1 SGHDT and CDR2 YYEEEE come from the germline V gene. The CDR3 totals 18 residues.

In regard to this clone: This specimen includes other DNA sequences encoding the same CDR3. The chain recombines TRBV5-6 with TRBJ1-1; the D gene is possibly TRBD1 (6 bases). The CDR3 loop spans 16 amino acids. V was clipped by 4 bases and J by 0 bases, with 16 bases between them. Germline lookup yields CDR1 SGHDT and CDR2 YYEEEE. CDR3 amino acids: CASSQPPTGMNTEAFF. CDR3 DNA sequence: TGTGCCAGCAGCCAACCCCCGACAGGCATGAACACTGAAGCTTTCTTT.

The chain recombines TRBV5-1 with TRBJ2-7; 8 bases match TRBD2. V lost 2 bases to trimming and J lost 3 bases; unmatched junction nucleotides: 4. Germline V gene sequence: CDR1 SGHRS, CDR2 YFSETQ. The CDR3 runs to 14 residues. The CDR3 here is CASSFQRGSYEQYF. CDR3 DNA sequence: TGCGCCAGCAGCTTCCAGCGGGGGAGCTACGAGCAGTACTTC.

This clone came up once. The rearrangement uses TRBV30 and TRBJ1-1, with no clear D. There are 12 residues in the CDR3. Germline CDR1 GTSNPN, CDR2 SVGIG (reference sequence). Trimming took 0 bases from V and 3 from J, leaving 5 bases between them. The CDR3 nucleotides read TGTGCCTGGAGTGTACAAGACACTGAAGCTTTCTTT. Translation gives CAWSVQDTEAFF.

V is TRBV9 and J is TRBJ2-1; TRBD2 matches 11 bases. This CDR3 comprises 19 residues. CDR1 and CDR2 (germline): SGDLS, YYNGEE. The trim removed 4 bases at V and 0 bases at J, leaving 12 bases unmatched. The CDR3 here is CASSYPSGTSGLSYNEQFF. Written as DNA, the CDR3 is TGTGCCAGCAGCTATCCGTCCGGGACTAGCGGACTCTCCTACAATGAGCAGTTCTTC.

The rearrangement links TRBV9 to TRBJ1-1; 9 positions match TRBD1. Trimming at V came to 3 bases and at J to 5 bases, leaving 2 bases not matched to a gene. The CDR3 runs to 13 residues. The V gene's germline CDR1 is SGDLS and CDR2 YYNGEE. CDR3 bases: TGTGCCAGCAGCGGGACAGGGGTGACTGAAGCTTTCTTT. Its translation: CASSGTGVTEAFF.

V and J are TRBV6-6 and TRBJ2-1; D gene unclear. V was shortened by 5 bases and J by 0 bases, with 5 bases between the two germline ends. The length of the CDR3 is 13 residues. Germline values: CDR1 MNHNY, CDR2 SVGAGI (reference sequence). CDR3 sequence reads: CASSPSSYNEQFF. In DNA form, the CDR3 reads TGTGCCAGCAGTCCCAGCTCCTACAATGAGCAGTTCTTC.

The rearrangement links TRBV19 to TRBJ1-2; the D gene is possibly TRBD1 (5 bases). The CDR3 consists of 15 residues. Germline V gives CDR1 LNHDA, CDR2 SQIVND (reference sequence). V was clipped by 3 bases and J by 3 bases, with 14 bases between them. CDR3 DNA sequence: TGTGCCAGTAGTATTGGACACAACGATTACTATGGCTACACCTTC. It yields the protein CASSIGHNDYYGYTF.

As concerns this clone: One end of the junction is discordant with germline, which a read error may explain. This chain uses TRBV28 with TRBJ1-1; the D gene is possibly TRBD1 (6 bases). This CDR3 contains 15 residues. The germline gives CDR1 MDHEN, CDR2 SYDVKM. In DNA form, the CDR3 reads TGCGCCAGCAGGGGCAGGGGCACAGTCGGCACTGAAGCTTTCTTT. Its protein is CASRGRGTVGTEAFF.

The V and J genes are TRBV18 and TRBJ1-5; possible D gene TRBD1, 5 bases. CDR3 length equals 15 residues. The germline V and J ends were trimmed by 6 bases and 2 bases, with 14 bases remaining between them. In germline, CDR1 is KGHSH, CDR2 LQKENI. CDR3 region: CASSPGRGGNQPQHF. Here the CDR3 DNA reads TGTGCCAGCTCGCCGGGACGCGGGGGCAATCAGCCCCAGCATTTT. The full variable domain, completed using reference TRBV18 and TRBJ1-5, is NAGVMQNPRHLVRRRGQEARLRCSPMKGHSHVYWYRQLPEEGLKFMVYLQKENIIDESGMPKERFSAEFPKEGPSILRIQQVVRGDSAAYFCASSPGRGGNQPQHFGDGTRLSIL.

This clone was observed a single time. This chain links TRBV6-5 with TRBJ1-1; D possibly corresponds to TRBD1 (5 bases). The CDR3 is 15 residues long. V was shortened by 0 bases and J by 0 bases, with 8 bases between the two germline ends. CDR1 is MNHEY, CDR2 SVGAGI, per germline. The CDR3 nucleotides are TGTGCCAGCAGTTACTCGGAGGGGATGAACACTGAAGCTTTCTTT. It codes for CASSYSEGMNTEAFF.

The chain recombines TRBV4-2 with TRBJ1-5; 7 bases fit TRBD1. This CDR3 region has 16 residues. CDR1 and CDR2 from the germline V gene are LGHNA and YNFKEQ. V shed 4 bases, J shed 9 bases, and the junction held 15 bases outside the gene matches. CDR3 loop: CASSLLQGTAGWPQHF. For the CDR3, the DNA is TGTGCCAGCAGCCTTCTCCAGGGGACAGCTGGTTGGCCCCAGCATTTT.